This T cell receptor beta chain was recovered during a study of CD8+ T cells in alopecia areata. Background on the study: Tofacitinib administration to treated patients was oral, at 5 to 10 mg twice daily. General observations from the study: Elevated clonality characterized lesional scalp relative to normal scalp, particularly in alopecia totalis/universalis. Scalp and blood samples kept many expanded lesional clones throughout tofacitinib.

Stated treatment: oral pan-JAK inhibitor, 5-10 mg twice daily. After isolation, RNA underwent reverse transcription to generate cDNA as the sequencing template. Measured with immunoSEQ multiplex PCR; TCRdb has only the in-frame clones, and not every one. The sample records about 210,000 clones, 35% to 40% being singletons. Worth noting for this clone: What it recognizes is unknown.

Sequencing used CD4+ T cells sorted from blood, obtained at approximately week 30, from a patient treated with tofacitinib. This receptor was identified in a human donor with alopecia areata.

The chain's CDR3 is CATLAFETQYF. CDR3 DNA sequence: TGTGCCACGCTAGCTTTTGAGACCCAGTACTTC. The chain carries TRBV10-3 and TRBJ2-5, with D perhaps matching TRBD2 (5 bases). The CDR3 is 11 residues long. Looked up from germline, CDR1 is ENHRY and CDR2 is SYGVKD. Trimming took 10 bases from V and 5 from J, leaving 11 bases between them.